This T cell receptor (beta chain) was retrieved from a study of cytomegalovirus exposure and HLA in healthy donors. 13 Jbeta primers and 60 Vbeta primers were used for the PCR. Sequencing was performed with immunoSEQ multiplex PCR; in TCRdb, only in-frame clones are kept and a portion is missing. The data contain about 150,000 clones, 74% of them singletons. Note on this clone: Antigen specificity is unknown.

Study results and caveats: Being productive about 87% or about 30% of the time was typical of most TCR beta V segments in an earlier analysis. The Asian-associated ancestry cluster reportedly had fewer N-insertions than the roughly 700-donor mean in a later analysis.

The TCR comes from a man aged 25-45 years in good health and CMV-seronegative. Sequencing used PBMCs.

This CDR3 is CATSRDMYTGELFF. CDR3 in DNA: TGTGCCACCAGCAGAGATATGTACACCGGGGAGCTGTTTTTT. V gene TRBV15 combines with J gene TRBJ2-2, with unresolved D. V lost 0 bases and J lost 3, with 5 bases in between. CDR1 and CDR2 from the germline V gene are LNHNV and YYDKDF (reference sequence). The CDR3 length is 14 residues.